This T cell receptor beta chain is from a study of follicular helper T cells after annual influenza vaccination. The CDR3 is 14 amino acids. Trimming stripped 1 base from V and 2 bases from J, with 7 bases between. The germline CDR1 and CDR2 sequences are SGHNT and YYREEE (reference sequence). Stated time point: 2015-2016 season, pre-vaccination. Assay used: immunoSEQ multiplex PCR; TCRdb lists only in-frame clones, some missing. Of about 5,600 clones listed, 80% to 85% are singletons. The receptor was derived from an adult who received the influenza vaccine. Source: CXCR5- memory CD4+ T cells sorted from blood, taken on the day of influenza vaccination. The chain links TRBV5-4 to TRBJ1-3, with a possible D match to TRBD1 (5 bases). The CDR3 is CASSLQGAGNTIYF. CDR3 DNA sequence: TGTGCCAGCAGCTTGCAAGGGGCTGGAAACACCATATATTTT.